The 20 T cell receptor beta chains reported below all come from one sample, sequenced in a study of T cells in Graves' hyperthyroidism and ophthalmopathy. The CDR3 regions of TCR beta were amplified from RNA transcripts. First-round RT-PCR of the TCR CDR3 relied on the HTBI primer set. TCRdb called the multiplex PCR reads again in MiXCR, with one record for every CDR3 protein. The table includes about 590,000 distinct CDR3 sequences, 14% detected once. What was sequenced was blood. These TCRs come from a woman aged 18-30 years with Graves' ophthalmopathy.

This clonotype has at least ten counts. The chain couples TRBV3-1 to TRBJ1-5; D is ambiguous. This CDR3 is 15 amino acids long. Trimming pared 0 bases from V and 6 bases from J, leaving 12 bases between. The germline V gene has CDR1 LGHDT and CDR2 YNNKEL (reference sequence). This chain's CDR3 is CASSQDRTRLQPQHF. The CDR3 nucleotides read TGTGCCAGCAGCCAAGATCGGACCCGGCTTCAGCCCCAGCATTTT.

This clonotype was found many times. CDR3 protein: CASSIDPSRAEAFF. In nucleotides, the CDR3 is TGTGCCAGCAGTATAGACCCCTCGAGGGCTGAAGCTTTCTTT. This chain joins TRBV12-3 or TRBV12-4 and TRBJ1-1; D not certain. The length of the CDR3 is 14 residues. V was cut by 5 bases and J by 6 bases, with 16 bases left in between.

This clonotype was found a few times. V and J are TRBV6-1 and TRBJ2-3; no definite D call. V was shortened by 5 bases and J by 1 base, with 19 bases between the two germline ends. Looked up from germline, CDR1 is MNHNS and CDR2 is SASEGT. This CDR3 spans 17 amino acids. The CDR3 reads CASSYNPPQERTDTQYF. Written as DNA, the CDR3 is TGTGCCAGCAGTTATAATCCACCCCAGGAGCGCACAGATACGCAGTATTTT.

This clonotype was detected only a few times. This sequence joins TRBV3-1 and TRBJ2-3; 8 nucleotides align to TRBD1. CDR1 is LGHDT, CDR2 YNNKEL, per germline (reference sequence). Trimming took 4 bases from V and 5 from J; bases not matched to a gene: 8. This CDR3 comprises 15 residues. The CDR3 here is CASSPRTGSQDTQYF. DNA for the CDR3: TGTGCCAGCAGCCCACGGACAGGGAGTCAAGATACGCAGTATTTT.

Notes on this clonotype: Since a much larger clone is just one base distant, this may be a read error. This chain connects TRBV11-3 to TRBJ2-7; D is uncertain. The CDR3 is made up of 14 amino acids. Germline CDR1 is SGHNT and CDR2 is YENEEA. The CDR3 reads CASSPGPVGRERYF. CDR3 sequence (DNA): TGTGCCAGCAGCCCCGGACCCGTCGGTCGCGAGCGGTACTTC.

This clonotype was counted only a few times. The CDR3 here is CASSGPPGHEQYF. The CDR3 DNA reads as TGTGCCAGCAGTGGGCCTCCCGGCCACGAGCAGTACTTC. The chain employs TRBV6-1 and TRBJ2-7, with D uncertain. The CDR3 covers 13 residues. The V end was cut by 4 bases, the J end by 5 bases, with 12 bases between. Germline values: CDR1 MNHNS, CDR2 SASEGT.

Ten or more counts support this clonotype. The rearrangement links TRBV20-1 to TRBJ2-4, with 8 positions matching TRBD2. Per germline, CDR1 DFQATT and CDR2 SNEGSKA (reference sequence). V lost 5 bases to trimming and J lost 7 bases; unmatched junction nucleotides: 10. The CDR3 covers 14 residues. CDR3 loop: CSAPTGGKRNIQYF. In nucleotides, the CDR3 is TGCAGTGCTCCTACGGGGGGGAAAAGGAACATTCAGTACTTC.

This clonotype was seen at least ten times. The chain joins TRBV6-1 to TRBJ1-3; D unresolved. This CDR3 contains 15 residues. Trimming took off 3 bases at V and 0 bases at J, with 9 bases between the two ends. Germline V CDR1 and CDR2: MNHNS, SASEGT. CDR3 loop: CASSDPRTSGNTIYF. The DNA for the CDR3 is TGTGCCAGCAGTGACCCAAGGACCTCTGGAAACACCATATATTTT.

This clonotype came up many times. The chain is built from TRBV20-1 and TRBJ2-7; 8 nucleotides align to TRBD2. The CDR3 spans 17 residues. Germline CDR1 DFQATT, CDR2 SNEGSKA (reference sequence). V lost 0 bases and J lost 4; bases outside the gene matches: 14. The CDR3 region has the DNA TGCAGTGCTAGAGACAAAGTTAGCGGGACTACACTTTACGAGCAGTACTTC. Residues: CSARDKVSGTTLYEQYF.

This clonotype has ten or more counts. The rearrangement links TRBV12-3 or TRBV12-4 to TRBJ2-1; no reliable D call. The CDR3 is made up of 12 amino acids. The germline V and J ends were trimmed by 3 bases and 5 bases, with 5 bases remaining between them. This chain's CDR3 is CASSFPNNEQFF. DNA for the CDR3: TGTGCCAGCAGTTTCCCTAACAATGAGCAGTTCTTC.

The genes are TRBV29-1 and TRBJ1-1; D gene uncertain. CDR1 and CDR2 from the germline V gene are SQVTM and ANQGSEA. V dropped 4 bases and J dropped 10 bases, with 13 bases sitting between them. This CDR3 spans 11 amino acids. The CDR3 DNA is TGCAGCGTTGGAACAGCGCACGGAGCTTTCTTT. Its translation: CSVGTAHGAFF.

This clonotype was observed many times. One end of the junction varies from germline; a read error may be responsible. This rearrangement joins TRBV7-7 to TRBJ2-1, with 10 nucleotides matching TRBD2. The CDR3 spans 15 residues. Per germline, CDR1 SSHAT and CDR2 FNYEAQ (reference sequence). DNA of the CDR3: TGTGCTAGCAGCCTAGAGCGGGAGGGCCTGAATGAGCAGTTCTTC. Residues: CASSLEREGLNEQFF.

This clonotype was detected ten times or more. The V and J genes are TRBV12-5 and TRBJ2-7; the match to TRBD1 covers 8 bases. The CDR3 has 14 amino acids. Germline CDR1 reads LGHNT; CDR2 reads FRNRAP. J was trimmed by 5 bases and V by 6 bases; bases with no gene match: 9. The CDR3 here is CASGEGTGSHEQYF. The CDR3 DNA follows: TGTGCTAGTGGGGAGGGGACAGGTTCCCACGAGCAGTACTTC.

At least ten counts were recorded for this clonotype. The rearrangement links TRBV30 to TRBJ2-3; D unresolved. Trimming stripped 0 bases from V and 7 bases from J, with 11 bases between. Germline assignment: CDR1 GTSNPN and CDR2 SVGIG (reference sequence). This CDR3 contains 13 residues. The CDR3 nucleotides read TGTGCCTGGAGTGTTCCCCCGGACCATACGCAGTATTTT. Protein: CAWSVPPDHTQYF.

The V call is TRBV19, the J call TRBJ1-3; D unresolved. The CDR3 contains 16 residues. V lost 3 bases to trimming and J lost 2 bases, with 14 bases between them. Germline loops: CDR1 LNHDA, CDR2 SQIVND (reference sequence). CDR3 amino acids: CASSISAGQTGNTIYF. For the CDR3, the DNA is TGTGCCAGTAGTATCTCAGCGGGCCAGACTGGAAACACCATATATTTT.

The chain employs TRBV7-2 and TRBJ1-5; D gene unclear. The CDR3 has 15 residues. Between the trimmed V and J ends, which lost 1 base and 3 bases, there was a span of 10 bases. Germline CDR1 and CDR2: SGHTA and FQGNSA. The chain's CDR3 is CASSLEGRLNQPQHF. The CDR3 nucleotides read TGTGCCAGCAGCTTAGAAGGAAGGCTCAATCAGCCCCAGCATTTT.

There are a few counts of this clonotype. The V gene is TRBV19, the J gene TRBJ2-1, with unresolved D. Between the trimmed V and J ends, which lost 0 bases and 3 bases, there was a span of 12 bases. The CDR3 loop spans 16 amino acids. The germline gives CDR1 LNHDA, CDR2 SQIVND (reference sequence). CDR3 sequence (DNA): TGTGCCAGTAGTATAGATAGACGACCGGGCTACAATGAGCAGTTCTTC. Residues: CASSIDRRPGYNEQFF.

The chain has TRBV18 and TRBJ1-2; D gene ambiguous. In germline, CDR1 is KGHSH, CDR2 LQKENI. The CDR3 contains 13 residues. V was clipped by 3 bases and J by 14 bases, with 19 bases between them. CDR3: CASSPKEVTSGTF. The DNA of the CDR3 is TGTGCCAGCTCACCCAAAGAGGTCACTTCTGGGACCTTC.

There are many counts of this clonotype. V usage is TRBV12-3 or TRBV12-4 and J usage is TRBJ2-5; D gene unclear. The CDR3 has 11 residues. The V end was cut by 6 bases, the J end by 3 bases, with 5 bases between. CDR3 sequence: CASRMEETQYF. The CDR3 region has the DNA TGTGCCAGCAGGATGGAAGAGACCCAGTACTTC.

This clonotype was observed a few times. The rearrangement links TRBV28 to TRBJ2-1; D is unclear. The CDR3 has 15 amino acids. Between the trimmed V and J ends, which lost 5 bases and 0 bases, there was a span of 11 bases. Germline V gene lookup returns CDR1 MDHEN and CDR2 SYDVKM. CDR3 residues: CASSPLPRSYNEQFF. CDR3 sequence (DNA): TGTGCCAGCAGTCCCCTTCCCCGCTCCTACAATGAGCAGTTCTTC.